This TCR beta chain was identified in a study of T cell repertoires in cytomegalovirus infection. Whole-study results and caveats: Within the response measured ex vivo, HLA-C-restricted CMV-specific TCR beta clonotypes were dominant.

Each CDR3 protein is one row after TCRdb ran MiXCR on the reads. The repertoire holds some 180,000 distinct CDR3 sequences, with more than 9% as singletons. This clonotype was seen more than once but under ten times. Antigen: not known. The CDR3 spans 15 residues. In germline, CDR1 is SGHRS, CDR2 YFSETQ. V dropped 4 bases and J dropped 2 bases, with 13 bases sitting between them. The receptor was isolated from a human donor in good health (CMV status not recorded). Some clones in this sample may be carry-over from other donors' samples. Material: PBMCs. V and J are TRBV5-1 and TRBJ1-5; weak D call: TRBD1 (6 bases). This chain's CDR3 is CASSPGGHGNQPQHF. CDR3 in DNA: TGCGCCAGCAGCCCGGGGGGGCATGGCAATCAGCCCCAGCATTTT.